This passage covers 30 T cell receptor beta chains from one sample sequenced in a study of cytomegalovirus exposure and HLA in healthy donors. The PCR had 60 Vbeta and 13 Jbeta primers. The method was immunoSEQ multiplex PCR; TCRdb's version includes in-frame clones alone and lacks a portion of them. The repertoire table contains 110,000 to 150,000 clones. The sample consisted of PBMCs. Receptor source: a man in his forties in good health and CMV-seronegative.

This chain connects TRBV5-4 to TRBJ2-7, with 8 positions matching TRBD1. The CDR3 runs to 18 residues. From germline, CDR1 is SGHNT and CDR2 YYREEE (reference sequence). After removal of 0 bases from V and 4 bases from J, the junction contained 15 bases not matched to a gene. The CDR3 region is CASSLAQDRGKATYEQYF. DNA for the CDR3: TGTGCCAGCAGCTTGGCTCAAGACAGGGGAAAGGCAACTTACGAGCAGTACTTC.

V gene TRBV9 combines with J gene TRBJ2-5, with 12 bases aligning to TRBD2. V lost 4 bases to trimming and J lost 2 bases; unmatched junction nucleotides: 6. The CDR3 is 16 residues long. CDR1 and CDR2 from the germline V gene are SGDLS and YYNGEE. CDR3 sequence: CASSSTSGGLQETQYF. The CDR3 region has the DNA TGTGCCAGCAGCAGTACTAGCGGGGGGCTGCAAGAGACCCAGTACTTC.

The rearrangement uses TRBV29-1 and TRBJ1-6; 7 nucleotides align to TRBD1. The CDR3 spans 13 residues. Germline values: CDR1 SQVTM, CDR2 ANQGSEA. Trimming removed 6 bases from V and 9 bases from J; junction bases left unmatched: 8. The CDR3 reads CSVATGVGSPLHF. The CDR3 region has the DNA TGCAGCGTGGCTACAGGGGTAGGTTCACCCCTCCACTTT. Supplemented by reference TRBV29-1 and TRBJ1-6, the full variable domain reads SAVISQKPSRDICQRGTSLTIQCQVDSQVTMMFWYRQQPGQSLTLIATANQGSEATYESGFVIDKFPISRPNLTFSTLTVSNMSPEDSSIYLCSVATGVGSPLHFGNGTRLTVT.

This chain joins TRBV5-1 and TRBJ2-5; D remains unclear. From germline, CDR1 is SGHRS and CDR2 YFSETQ. Trimming took 0 bases from V and 1 from J, leaving 10 bases between them. The CDR3 covers 15 residues. In nucleotides, the CDR3 is TGCGCCAGCAGCTTGGTTAGTACCCCCCAAGAGACCCAGTACTTC. Translation gives CASSLVSTPQETQYF. Full variable domain (remainder filled in from reference TRBV5-1 and TRBJ2-5): KAGVTQTPRYLIKTRGQQVTLSCSPISGHRSVSWYQQTPGQGLQFLFEYFSETQRNKGNFPGRFSGRQFSNSRSEMNVSTLELGDSALYLCASSLVSTPQETQYFGPGTRLLVL.

The CDR3 DNA is TGTGCCAGCAGCCCGGTTTCGGGGGTTCCTAGCAATCAGCCCCAGCATTTT. This gives the protein CASSPVSGVPSNQPQHF. The chain employs TRBV7-8 and TRBJ1-5, with D perhaps matching TRBD1 (5 bases). The CDR3 has 17 residues. In germline, CDR1 is SGHVS, CDR2 FQNEAQ. V dropped 5 bases and J dropped 0 bases, with 17 bases sitting between them. Full variable domain (remainder filled in from reference TRBV7-8 and TRBJ1-5): GAGVSQSPRYKVAKRGQDVALRCDPISGHVSLFWYQQALGQGPEFLTYFQNEAQLDKSGLPSDRFFAERPEGSVSTLKIQRTQQEDSAVYLCASSPVSGVPSNQPQHFGDGTRLSIL.

The CDR3 bases are TGCGCCAGCAGCAACGGACAGGGGGAGAATGGCTACACCTTC. This codes for CASSNGQGENGYTF. The V and J genes are TRBV5-1 and TRBJ1-2, with 10 bases matching TRBD1. J lost 6 bases, V lost 4 bases, and 6 bases had no gene match. The CDR3 loop spans 14 amino acids. Germline assignment: CDR1 SGHRS and CDR2 YFSETQ.

This chain uses TRBV18 with TRBJ2-1; TRBD1 matches at 7 bases. Germline V gene lookup returns CDR1 KGHSH and CDR2 LQKENI. V lost 3 bases, J lost 2 bases, and 4 bases stayed unmatched. The CDR3 has 15 residues. The DNA for the CDR3 is TGTGCCAGCTCACCCGTGCAGGGGGCCTACAATGAGCAGTTCTTC. It is translated as CASSPVQGAYNEQFF.

The CDR3: CSVEDLVGVRDTEAFF. In DNA, the CDR3 is TGCAGCGTTGAAGATCTTGTCGGGGTTAGGGACACTGAAGCTTTCTTT. This sequence joins TRBV29-1 and TRBJ1-1; D remains unclear. Trimming took off 0 bases at V and 3 bases at J, with 17 bases between the two ends. Per germline, CDR1 SQVTM and CDR2 ANQGSEA. The CDR3 extends over 16 amino acids.

The rearrangement uses TRBV11-1 and TRBJ2-3; TRBD2 aligns across 11 bases. The CDR3 totals 16 residues. Germline V lookup: CDR1 SGHAT, CDR2 FQDESV (reference sequence). Trimming removed 5 bases from V and 2 bases from J; junction bases left unmatched: 6. The CDR3 DNA follows: TGTGCCAGCAGCGTACTAGCGGGGGCTAACACAGATACGCAGTATTTT. Its translation: CASSVLAGANTDTQYF. The full variable domain, with the rest looked up from reference TRBV11-1 and TRBJ2-3, is EAEVAQSPRYKITEKSQAVAFWCDPISGHATLYWYRQILGQGPELLVQFQDESVVDDSQLPKDRFSAERLKGVDSTLKIQPAELGDSAMYLCASSVLAGANTDTQYFGPGTRLTVL.

The chain joins TRBV6-6 to TRBJ1-6; the match to TRBD1 covers 8 bases. V trimming: 6 bases; J trimming: 5 bases; junction bases outside the gene matches: 6. The CDR3 contains 15 residues. Germline CDR1 MNHNY, CDR2 SVGAGI (reference sequence). Written as DNA, the CDR3 is TGTGCCAGCAGCCAGGGGGCAGGAGATAATTCACCCCTCCACTTT. It codes for CASSQGAGDNSPLHF.

This chain links TRBV27 with TRBJ2-7, with 8 bases lining up with TRBD1. J lost 2 bases, V lost 4 bases, and 10 bases had no gene match. The CDR3 sequence is 16 residues long. Germline V gives CDR1 MNHEY, CDR2 SMNVEV (reference sequence). Here the CDR3 DNA reads TGTGCCAGCAGTTCCCCATACGGACAGGGCACCTACGAGCAGTACTTC. This gives the protein CASSSPYGQGTYEQYF.

The V call is TRBV4-3, the J call TRBJ2-2, with TRBD2 identical over 10 bases. The CDR3 is 18 residues long. Per the germline V gene, CDR1 is LGHNA and CDR2 is YSLEER. V dropped 1 base and J dropped 1; count of bases not matched to a gene: 6. CDR3 DNA sequence: TGCGCCAGCAGCCAAGGGGGACTAGCGCGGCTGAACACCGGGGAGCTGTTTTTT. This gives the protein CASSQGGLARLNTGELFF.

V and J are TRBV2 and TRBJ2-5; 12 bases agree with TRBD1. The tail of the sequence fits TRBJ2-7 better, so the J call may be wrong. From germline, CDR1 is SNHLY and CDR2 FYNNEI. CDR3 length: 15 residues. The CDR3 sequence is CASSRDRGQTYEQYF. In DNA, the CDR3 is TGTGCCAGCAGTCGGGACAGGGGGCAAACCTACGAGCAGTACTTC.

This chain links TRBV7-6 with TRBJ1-3; the D is unclear. V lost 5 bases, J lost 1 base, and 12 bases lay in between. From germline, CDR1 is SGHVS and CDR2 FNYEAQ. The CDR3 has 15 amino acids. In DNA, the CDR3 is TGTGCCAGCAGCCCCCCCCGGGGATCTGGAAACACCATATATTTT. It is translated as CASSPPRGSGNTIYF.

V usage is TRBV5-1 and J usage is TRBJ2-7, with D possibly being TRBD1 (7 bases). Looked up from germline, CDR1 is SGHRS and CDR2 is YFSETQ. This CDR3 comprises 17 residues. Trimming pared 0 bases from V and 3 bases from J, leaving 19 bases between. The CDR3 region has the DNA TGCGCCAGCAGCTTGGCAGGCCTTTCAGGGGGGAACTACGAGCAGTACTTC. Protein product: CASSLAGLSGGNYEQYF.

V usage is TRBV5-4 and J usage is TRBJ1-6; no clear D. CDR1 SGHNT and CDR2 YYREEE come from the germline V gene (reference sequence). V was trimmed by 1 base and J by 7 bases, leaving 9 bases between them. CDR3 length equals 14 residues. This CDR3 reads CASSLSGSNSPLHF. As DNA, the CDR3 is TGTGCCAGCAGCTTGTCGGGGTCGAATTCACCCCTCCACTTT.

J is TRBJ2-3 and V is TRBV4-2, with TRBD2 identical over 12 bases. The V and J ends lost 4 bases and 4 bases, in that order; junction bases with no gene match: 12. Germline CDR1 LGHNA, CDR2 YNFKEQ. This CDR3 is built from 18 residues. The CDR3 is CASSPSGGTSGLPDTQYF. CDR3 DNA: TGTGCCAGCAGCCCATCGGGGGGGACTAGCGGGCTCCCAGATACGCAGTATTTT.

The chain carries TRBV6-5 and TRBJ1-6; no clear D gene. This CDR3 spans 14 amino acids. V lost 2 bases to trimming and J lost 8 bases, with 10 bases between them. Germline assignment: CDR1 MNHEY and CDR2 SVGAGI. Written as DNA, the CDR3 is TGTGCCAGCAGTTACGGGTCAGGTTATTCACCCCTCCACTTT. It specifies CASSYGSGYSPLHF.

The chain links TRBV30 to TRBJ1-1; 9 bases are shared with TRBD1. With V trimmed by 5 bases and J by 4 bases, 11 bases remained unmatched. CDR1 GTSNPN and CDR2 SVGIG come from the germline V gene (reference sequence). The CDR3 length is 15 residues. The CDR3: CAWWFVGTGSTEAFF. The CDR3 nucleotides read TGTGCCTGGTGGTTTGTAGGGACAGGGTCCACTGAAGCTTTCTTT.

The chain carries TRBV5-6 and TRBJ1-4; perhaps TRBD1 as D (5 bases). V gave up 1 base and J gave up 0 bases, with 10 bases separating them. The CDR3 runs 16 residues. Germline V gives CDR1 SGHDT, CDR2 YYEEEE. CDR3 in amino acids: CASSLRAGATNEKLFF. DNA for the CDR3: TGTGCCAGCAGCTTGCGGGCGGGGGCAACTAATGAAAAACTGTTTTTT.

This chain joins TRBV6-1 and TRBJ2-1; D might be TRBD2 (5 bases). V shed 5 bases and J shed 14 bases, with 13 bases lying between them. CDR1 MNHNS and CDR2 SASEGT come from the germline V gene. The length of the CDR3 is 11 residues. In DNA, the CDR3 is TGTGCCAGCAGTAACCTAGCAGGAGAGTTCTTC. Translating it yields CASSNLAGEFF.

The chain recombines TRBV5-4 with TRBJ2-2; 8 positions match TRBD2. Germline CDR1 SGHNT, CDR2 YYREEE (reference sequence). The CDR3 loop spans 15 amino acids. The V gene end was trimmed by 3 bases and the J gene end by 7 bases; junction bases not matched to a gene: 8. Here the CDR3 reads CASSSPGGLGGELFF. Here the CDR3 DNA reads TGTGCCAGCAGCTCTCCGGGGGGGCTGGGCGGGGAGCTGTTTTTT.

The J gene is TRBJ2-7, the V gene TRBV19; TRBD1 matches at 9 bases. V lost 6 bases and J lost 3; bases outside the gene matches: 3. The germline gives CDR1 LNHDA, CDR2 SQIVND (reference sequence). The CDR3 contains 13 residues. The CDR3 here is CASSSDRGYEQYF. The CDR3 nucleotides read TGTGCCAGTAGCTCGGACAGGGGCTACGAGCAGTACTTC.

The chain uses TRBV28 and TRBJ1-5; no firm D call. Germline CDR1 is MDHEN and CDR2 is SYDVKM. CDR3 length: 14 residues. Trimming shortened V by 3 bases and J by 0 bases, and 6 bases separated the two germline ends. The CDR3 sequence: CASSLTSSNQPQHF. CDR3 DNA sequence: TGTGCCAGCAGTTTGACTAGTAGCAATCAGCCCCAGCATTTT.

The genes are TRBV18 and TRBJ2-3, with 13 bases that match TRBD2. V gave up 5 bases and J gave up 2 bases; unmatched junction bases: 4. CDR1 and CDR2 from the germline V gene are KGHSH and LQKENI. The CDR3 is made up of 16 amino acids. CDR3 nucleotide sequence: TGTGCCAGCTCAACTAGCGGGGGGGCAAACACAGATACGCAGTATTTT. Its protein product is CASSTSGGANTDTQYF.

CDR3 in amino acids: CASSYSGQGFSPLHF. The DNA of the CDR3 is TGTGCCAGCAGTTACTCCGGACAGGGATTCTCACCCCTCCACTTT. The rearrangement uses TRBV6-6 and TRBJ1-6, with TRBD1 identical over 8 bases. With V trimmed by 0 bases and J by 10 bases, 5 bases remained unmatched. Germline V CDR1 and CDR2: MNHNY, SVGAGI (reference sequence). The CDR3 sequence is 15 residues long.

The chain employs TRBV7-2 and TRBJ2-3; the match to TRBD2 covers 14 bases. Germline V gives CDR1 SGHTA, CDR2 FQGNSA. The CDR3 covers 15 residues. V shed 1 base and J 11 bases; nucleotides not matched to a gene: 5. CDR3 nucleotide sequence: TGTGCCAGCAGCTTAGAGCGGACTAGCGGGGGGCGGCAGTATTTT. Translating it yields CASSLERTSGGRQYF.

The chain recombines TRBV9 with TRBJ1-6; no clear D. This CDR3 has 14 amino acids. Germline loops: CDR1 SGDLS, CDR2 YYNGEE. V was clipped by 0 bases and J by 7 bases, with 8 bases between them. In nucleotides, the CDR3 is TGTGCCAGCAGCGTAGCCCAGTCAAATTCACCCCTCCACTTT. It codes for CASSVAQSNSPLHF.

The chain links TRBV7-9 to TRBJ2-5, with 8 bases that match TRBD2. Unmatched junction bases numbered 1, after V lost 3 bases and J lost 1 base. There are 14 residues in the CDR3. Germline V gene lookup returns CDR1 SEHNR and CDR2 FQNEAQ (reference sequence). The CDR3 DNA is TGTGCCAGCAGCTTCGCGGGGGGCCAAGAGACCCAGTACTTC. This sequence encodes CASSFAGGQETQYF.

The V gene is TRBV15, the J gene TRBJ1-2; no clear D gene. Germline V lookup: CDR1 LNHNV, CDR2 YYDKDF (reference sequence). The CDR3 has 15 residues. V was clipped by 0 bases and J by 2 bases, with 10 bases between them. Written as DNA, the CDR3 is TGTGCCACCAGCAGAGATGTGAACAGCAACTATGGCTACACCTTC. Encoded protein: CATSRDVNSNYGYTF.